What follows are 9 T cell receptor beta chains derived from one specimen sequenced in a study of T cell responses to AZD1222 COVID-19 vaccine. The method was immunoSEQ multiplex PCR; TCRdb's version includes in-frame clones alone and lacks a portion of them. The sample includes some 150,000 clones, 85% to 95% of them seen just once. The material sequenced was peripheral blood, taken on day 0 of MenACWY control vaccination. These receptors were taken from an adult in good health.

The chain uses TRBV6-2 or TRBV6-3 and TRBJ1-1; no clear D gene. The CDR3 is 12 residues long. Trimming shortened V by 2 bases and J by 6 bases, and 7 bases separated the two germline ends. The V gene's germline CDR1 is MNHEY and CDR2 SVGEGT. The CDR3 DNA is TGTGCCAGCAGTTACCAGGCTGCTGAAGCTTTCTTT. Translation: CASSYQAAEAFF.

CDR3 bases: TGTGCCAGCTCACCACTTCCGAACACTGAAGCTTTCTTT. It codes for CASSPLPNTEAFF. This rearrangement joins TRBV18 to TRBJ1-1; D gene unclear. Germline lookup yields CDR1 KGHSH and CDR2 LQKENI. This CDR3 has 13 amino acids. V lost 1 base to trimming and J lost 1 base, with 4 bases between them.

This clone was recorded only once. V usage is TRBV7-8 and J usage is TRBJ2-7; 11 bases are shared with TRBD1. Germline values: CDR1 SGHVS, CDR2 FQNEAQ. This CDR3 region has 14 residues. Trimming at V came to 5 bases and at J to 2 bases, leaving 2 bases not matched to a gene. Here the CDR3 reads CASSQDRGPYEQYF. The CDR3 DNA reads TGTGCCAGCAGCCAGGACAGGGGGCCCTACGAGCAGTACTTC.

The chain carries TRBV6-1 and TRBJ2-1; unclear D gene. The CDR3 sequence is 15 residues long. V gave up 0 bases and J gave up 0 bases, with 6 bases separating them. Germline-derived CDR1 and CDR2 are MNHNS and SASEGT. The CDR3 sequence is CASSEAASSYNEQFF. The CDR3 DNA reads TGTGCCAGCAGTGAAGCTGCGAGCTCCTACAATGAGCAGTTCTTC.

V and J are TRBV28 and TRBJ1-3; tentatively, D is TRBD1 (5 bases). V lost 9 bases, J lost 6 bases, and 18 bases lay in between. The CDR3 spans 14 residues. In germline, CDR1 is MDHEN, CDR2 SYDVKM. CDR3 DNA sequence: TGTGCCAGTCTCACCCATGGGGGGGAAAACACCATATATTTT. It encodes CASLTHGGENTIYF.

The chain is built from TRBV12-3 or TRBV12-4 and TRBJ1-2; 8 positions match TRBD1. Trimming cost V 5 bases and J 8 bases; bases outside gene matches: 4. The CDR3 is 12 residues long. CDR3: CASSPTGAGYTF. DNA of the CDR3: TGTGCCAGCAGTCCGACAGGGGCCGGCTACACCTTC.

This clone was observed a single time. This rearrangement joins TRBV4-1 to TRBJ1-2; a possible D gene is TRBD1 (5 bases). Germline V gene data show CDR1 as MGHRA and CDR2 as YSYEKL. Trimming stripped 6 bases from V and 1 base from J, with 9 bases between. The CDR3 runs 13 residues. The CDR3 sequence: CASRGTNNYGYTF. Written as DNA, the CDR3 is TGCGCCAGCAGGGGGACTAATAACTATGGCTACACCTTC.

The rearrangement uses TRBV20-1 and TRBJ1-5, with D hard to call. The V end lost 3 bases, the J end lost 2 bases, and 11 bases lay between the germline ends. CDR1 is DFQATT and CDR2 is SNEGSKA in the germline V gene (reference sequence). The CDR3 runs to 14 residues. The CDR3 coding sequence is TGCAGTGCTAGTATTCAAGCGGGCAATCAGCCCCAGCATTTT. Residues: CSASIQAGNQPQHF.

Here the CDR3 reads CATSDQTGSGVQYF. DNA for the CDR3: TGTGCCACCAGTGACCAGACAGGGTCGGGGGTGCAGTACTTC. The chain links TRBV24-1 to TRBJ2-7; D may be TRBD1 (7 bases). The CDR3 spans 14 residues. V lost 4 bases and J 9 bases, leaving 18 bases between the germline ends. CDR1 KGHDR and CDR2 SFDVKD come from the germline V gene.